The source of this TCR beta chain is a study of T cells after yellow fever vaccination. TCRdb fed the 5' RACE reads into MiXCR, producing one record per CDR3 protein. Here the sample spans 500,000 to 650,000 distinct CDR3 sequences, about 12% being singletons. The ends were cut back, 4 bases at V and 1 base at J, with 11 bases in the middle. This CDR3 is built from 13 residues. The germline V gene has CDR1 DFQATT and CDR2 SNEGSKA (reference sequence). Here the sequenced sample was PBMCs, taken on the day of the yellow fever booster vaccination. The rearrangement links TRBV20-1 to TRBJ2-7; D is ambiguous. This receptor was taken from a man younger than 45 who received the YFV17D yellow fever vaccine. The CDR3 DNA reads TGCAGTGCTACCCCCCCGGCGTCCTACGAGCAGTACTTC. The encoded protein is CSATPPASYEQYF.